This T cell receptor beta chain derives from a study of T cell changes during pregnancy in multiple sclerosis. Produced via immunoSEQ multiplex PCR; TCRdb's table is partial and in-frame only. Of 55,000 or so clones in the sample, about 90% were seen once. CDR1 and CDR2 from the germline V gene are SGHNT and YYREEE (reference sequence). V lost 4 bases and J lost 2; bases outside the gene matches: 3. This CDR3 comprises 14 residues. Sequencing was performed on CD4+ T cells from peripheral blood mononuclear cells, taken after pregnancy. This rearrangement joins TRBV5-4 to TRBJ1-3; 7 positions agree with TRBD1. The receptor was isolated from a female donor with multiple sclerosis, enrolled in a pregnancy study. CDR3 DNA: TGTGCCAGCAGCATTGGGACAGCTGGAAACACCATATATTTT. Its translation: CASSIGTAGNTIYF.